This T cell receptor beta chain emerged from a study of regulatory T cells in long-lasting Graves disease. The wider study: Graves' patients diagnosed newly had used antithyroid drugs under 3 months.

As to time point: newly diagnosed GD, antithyroid drugs for less than 3 months. TCR sequences were obtained from RNA taken from PBMCs. Overall study results and limits: Those with persistent disease had in common more public clonotypes (around 2,700) than new patients (more than 900). Favored usage of TRBV28, TRBJ1-2 and TRBJ2-5 was recorded in persistent disease.

This clonotype was recorded a few times. No antigen is known for it. The CDR3 runs to 15 residues. Germline lookup yields CDR1 SSHAT and CDR2 FNYEAQ (reference sequence). iRepertoire HTBI primers and Arm-PCR of CDR3 regions built TCR beta libraries. TCRdb called the multiplex PCR reads again in MiXCR, with one record for every CDR3 protein. The sample includes roughly 420,000 distinct CDR3 sequences, about a sixth of them seen just once. These data were also reused for a study on T cells in Graves' hyperthyroidism and ophthalmopathy. Per that paper: A set of HTBI primers served as the primers for a first-round RT-PCR of the TCR CDR3.

The sequence was collected from a woman in her 30s with Graves disease. The chain has TRBV7-7 and TRBJ2-2, with D possibly called TRBD1 or TRBD2 (5 bases each). The sequenced sample was peripheral blood mononuclear cells (PBMCs), obtained at new diagnosis, from a patient treated with antithyroid drugs. Here the CDR3 reads CATVLGDRNTGELFF. The CDR3 DNA is TGTGCTACCGTCCTTGGGGACCGTAACACCGGGGAGCTGTTTTTT. Supplemented by reference TRBV7-7 and TRBJ2-2, the full variable domain reads GAGVSQSPRYKVTKRGQDVTLRCDPISSHATLYWYQQALGQGPEFLTYFNYEAQPDKSGLPSDRFSAERPEGSISTLTIQRTEQRDSAMYRCATVLGDRNTGELFFGEGSRLTVL.